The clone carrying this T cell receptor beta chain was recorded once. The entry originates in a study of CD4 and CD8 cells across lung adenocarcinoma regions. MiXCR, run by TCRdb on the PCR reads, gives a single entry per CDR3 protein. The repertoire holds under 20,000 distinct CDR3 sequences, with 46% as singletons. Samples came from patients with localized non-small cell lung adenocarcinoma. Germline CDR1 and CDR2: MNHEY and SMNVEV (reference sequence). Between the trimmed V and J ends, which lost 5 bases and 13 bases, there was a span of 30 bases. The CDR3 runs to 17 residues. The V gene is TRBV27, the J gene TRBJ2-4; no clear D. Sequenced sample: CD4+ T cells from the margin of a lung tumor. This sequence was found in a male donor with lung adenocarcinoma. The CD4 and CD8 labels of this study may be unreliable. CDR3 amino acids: CASSPGRVPCAKDTQYF. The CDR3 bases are TGTGCCAGCAGTCCTGGCCGGGTACCTTGTGCGAAAGATACGCAGTACTTC.